The rows below give T cell receptor beta chains drawn from one sample of a study of blood T cell repertoires in COVID-19. Some clones are missing from TCRdb's copy, which holds only in-frame ones; the method was immunoSEQ multiplex PCR. This table has under 250,000 clones, about nine tenths appearing once. What was sequenced was peripheral blood. The receptors shown here come from a woman aged 25 to 39 with COVID-19, enrolled during active disease. Each CDR3 is given with its conserved first and last residue. D genes are given only for firm matches. A clone size is listed for some rows: how often the clone was seen (once, few, many), or a class if it is expanded.

d_call: TRBD1
clone_size: -
v_call: TRBV11-2
cdr3_length: 19
j_call: TRBJ2-2
cdr3_aa: CASSSWTGSWFDRAGELFF
cdr3_nt: TGTGCCAGCAGCTCATGGACAGGGAGCTGGTTTGATCGGGCCGGGGAGCTGTTTTTT

d_call: -
clone_size: -
v_call: TRBV6-5
cdr3_length: 14
j_call: TRBJ1-4
cdr3_aa: CASSYSTGIEKLFF
cdr3_nt: TGTGCCAGCAGTTACTCAACAGGGATTGAAAAACTGTTTTTT

d_call: -
clone_size: -
v_call: TRBV4-3
cdr3_length: 15
j_call: TRBJ2-7
cdr3_aa: CASSQGQLGTYEQYF
cdr3_nt: TGCGCCAGCAGCCAAGGACAGCTTGGAACCTACGAGCAGTACTTC

d_call: -
clone_size: once
v_call: TRBV20-1
cdr3_length: 10
j_call: TRBJ2-3
cdr3_aa: CSARRGGQYF
cdr3_nt: TGCAGTGCTAGAAGGGGGGGCCAGTATTTT

d_call: -
clone_size: -
v_call: TRBV18
cdr3_length: 16
j_call: TRBJ1-4
cdr3_aa: CASSLNRDTNGEKLFF
cdr3_nt: TGTGCCAGCTCACTGAACCGGGACACCAACGGTGAAAAACTGTTTTTT

d_call: -
clone_size: -
v_call: TRBV7-2
cdr3_length: 14
j_call: TRBJ2-1
cdr3_aa: CASTLSGTYNEQFF
cdr3_nt: TGTGCCAGCACCTTAAGCGGCACCTACAATGAGCAGTTCTTC

d_call: TRBD2
clone_size: -
v_call: TRBV6-5
cdr3_length: 14
j_call: TRBJ2-1
cdr3_aa: CASSLLAVINEQFF
cdr3_nt: TGTGCCAGCAGTTTACTAGCGGTAATCAATGAGCAGTTCTTC

d_call: TRBD1
clone_size: -
v_call: TRBV7-9
cdr3_length: 16
j_call: TRBJ2-5
cdr3_aa: CASGFHGTGGSETQYF
cdr3_nt: TGTGCCAGCGGATTCCATGGGACAGGGGGCTCGGAGACCCAGTACTTC

d_call: TRBD1
clone_size: -
v_call: TRBV18
cdr3_length: 14
j_call: TRBJ1-1
cdr3_aa: CASSEGQGAFRAFF
cdr3_nt: TGTGCCAGCTCAGAAGGACAGGGGGCTTTTCGAGCTTTCTTT

d_call: -
clone_size: -
v_call: TRBV6-2/TRBV6-3
cdr3_length: 18
j_call: TRBJ1-2
cdr3_aa: CASSYSSPRQITNYGYTF
cdr3_nt: TGTGCCAGCAGTTACTCGAGTCCGAGACAGATCACTAACTATGGCTACACCTTC

d_call: -
clone_size: once
v_call: TRBV7-2
cdr3_length: 14
j_call: TRBJ2-1
cdr3_aa: CASSLGDFRNEQFF
cdr3_nt: TGTGCCAGCAGCTTAGGGGACTTTAGGAATGAGCAGTTCTTC

d_call: -
clone_size: -
v_call: TRBV5-1
cdr3_length: 13
j_call: TRBJ1-1
cdr3_aa: CASSFEGGTEAFF
cdr3_nt: TGCGCCAGCAGCTTTGAGGGGGGGACTGAAGCTTTCTTT

d_call: -
clone_size: few
v_call: TRBV5-1
cdr3_length: 15
j_call: TRBJ1-1
cdr3_aa: CASSPRRGGSTEAFF
cdr3_nt: TGCGCCAGCAGCCCCCGGAGGGGGGGCAGCACTGAAGCTTTCTTT

d_call: TRBD2
clone_size: -
v_call: TRBV27
cdr3_length: 15
j_call: TRBJ2-3
cdr3_aa: CASSDSGRAEDTQYF
cdr3_nt: TGTGCCAGCAGCGATAGCGGGAGGGCCGAAGATACGCAGTATTTT

d_call: TRBD1
clone_size: -
v_call: TRBV2
cdr3_length: 11
j_call: TRBJ1-2
cdr3_aa: CASDRAGGYTF
cdr3_nt: TGTGCCAGCGACAGGGCAGGCGGCTACACCTTC

d_call: -
clone_size: -
v_call: TRBV2
cdr3_length: 14
j_call: TRBJ2-7
cdr3_aa: CASRATGLLYEQYF
cdr3_nt: TGTGCCAGCAGGGCAACGGGACTTCTTTACGAGCAGTACTTC

d_call: -
clone_size: -
v_call: TRBV7-2
cdr3_length: 15
j_call: TRBJ2-5
cdr3_aa: CASSLALSVPETQYF
cdr3_nt: TGTGCCAGCAGCTTAGCGTTGTCGGTTCCGGAGACCCAGTACTTC

d_call: -
clone_size: -
v_call: TRBV15
cdr3_length: 14
j_call: TRBJ2-2
cdr3_aa: CATSRDLNTGELFF
cdr3_nt: TGTGCCACCAGCAGAGACTTAAACACCGGGGAGCTGTTTTTT

d_call: TRBD1
clone_size: -
v_call: TRBV6-4
cdr3_length: 16
j_call: TRBJ2-3
cdr3_aa: CASSARTGGVTDTQYF
cdr3_nt: TGTGCCAGCAGTGCTAGGACAGGGGGCGTCACAGATACGCAGTATTTT

d_call: -
clone_size: once
v_call: TRBV6-2/TRBV6-3
cdr3_length: 15
j_call: TRBJ2-2
cdr3_aa: CASSYDTPNTGELFF
cdr3_nt: TGTGCCAGCAGTTACGATACTCCCAACACCGGGGAGCTGTTTTTT

d_call: -
clone_size: few
v_call: TRBV30
cdr3_length: 11
j_call: TRBJ1-1
cdr3_aa: CAWSRMREAFF
cdr3_nt: TGTGCCTGGAGCAGAATGAGGGAAGCTTTCTTT

d_call: -
clone_size: -
v_call: TRBV29-1
cdr3_length: 12
j_call: TRBJ1-1
cdr3_aa: CSAQRGGTEAFF
cdr3_nt: TGCAGCGCCCAGCGGGGGGGCACTGAAGCTTTCTTT

d_call: -
clone_size: -
v_call: TRBV28
cdr3_length: 15
j_call: TRBJ1-1
cdr3_aa: CASSLSGSLSTEAFF
cdr3_nt: TGTGCCAGCAGTTTATCCGGGTCGCTTAGCACTGAAGCTTTCTTT

d_call: -
clone_size: -
v_call: TRBV6-5
cdr3_length: 14
j_call: TRBJ1-3
cdr3_aa: CASSAGPSGNTIYF
cdr3_nt: TGTGCCAGCTCCGCGGGGCCCTCTGGAAACACCATATATTTT

d_call: TRBD1
clone_size: -
v_call: TRBV7-9
cdr3_length: 16
j_call: TRBJ1-4
cdr3_aa: CASSKDRVRANEKLFF
cdr3_nt: TGTGCCAGCAGCAAGGACAGGGTGAGAGCTAATGAAAAACTGTTTTTT

d_call: -
clone_size: -
v_call: TRBV19
cdr3_length: 13
j_call: TRBJ1-2
cdr3_aa: CASTWQGRYGYTF
cdr3_nt: TGTGCCAGTACGTGGCAGGGGCGCTATGGCTACACCTTC

d_call: -
clone_size: -
v_call: TRBV5-4
cdr3_length: 14
j_call: TRBJ1-2
cdr3_aa: CASSSGTKLYGYTF
cdr3_nt: TGTGCCAGCAGCTCCGGGACAAAACTCTATGGCTACACCTTC

d_call: TRBD1
clone_size: -
v_call: TRBV5-1
cdr3_length: 18
j_call: TRBJ2-6
cdr3_aa: CASSLRWTGQAGANVLTF
cdr3_nt: TGCGCCAGCAGCTTGCGGTGGACAGGGCAGGCTGGGGCCAACGTCCTGACTTTC

d_call: -
clone_size: -
v_call: TRBV21-1
cdr3_length: 10
j_call: TRBJ2-1
cdr3_aa: CASRGGEQFF
cdr3_nt: TGTGCCAGCAGGGGGGGAGAGCAGTTCTTC

d_call: -
clone_size: -
v_call: TRBV7-9
cdr3_length: 14
j_call: TRBJ2-7
cdr3_aa: CASSTTGRTYEQYF
cdr3_nt: TGTGCCAGCAGCACTACAGGGCGGACCTACGAGCAGTACTTC

d_call: TRBD1
clone_size: -
v_call: TRBV4-3
cdr3_length: 15
j_call: TRBJ1-4
cdr3_aa: CASSQDRTGIEKLFF
cdr3_nt: TGCGCCAGCAGCCAAGATCGGACAGGGATTGAAAAACTGTTTTTT

d_call: -
clone_size: -
v_call: TRBV2
cdr3_length: 11
j_call: TRBJ2-5
cdr3_aa: CASGWEETQYF
cdr3_nt: TGTGCCAGCGGTTGGGAGGAGACCCAGTACTTC

d_call: -
clone_size: -
v_call: TRBV12-2
cdr3_length: 13
j_call: TRBJ1-3
cdr3_aa: CASRPQSGNTIYF
cdr3_nt: TGTGCAAGTCGCCCCCAATCTGGAAACACCATATATTTT

d_call: TRBD1
clone_size: -
v_call: TRBV5-1
cdr3_length: 15
j_call: TRBJ1-1
cdr3_aa: CASARQGVMNTEAFF
cdr3_nt: TGCGCCAGCGCGAGACAGGGTGTTATGAACACTGAAGCTTTCTTT

d_call: TRBD2
clone_size: -
v_call: TRBV7-2
cdr3_length: 17
j_call: TRBJ2-5
cdr3_aa: CASSSPREGHRRETQYF
cdr3_nt: TGTGCCAGCAGCTCCCCCCGGGAGGGGCACAGAAGGGAGACCCAGTACTTC

d_call: TRBD2
clone_size: -
v_call: TRBV9
cdr3_length: 16
j_call: TRBJ2-5
cdr3_aa: CASSPTSGGAGETQYF
cdr3_nt: TGTGCCAGCAGCCCGACTAGCGGGGGAGCTGGGGAGACCCAGTACTTC

d_call: TRBD1
clone_size: -
v_call: TRBV12-5
cdr3_length: 12
j_call: TRBJ1-1
cdr3_aa: CASGGQGYEAFF
cdr3_nt: TGTGCTAGTGGAGGACAGGGTTACGAAGCTTTCTTT

d_call: -
clone_size: few
v_call: TRBV7-2
cdr3_length: 14
j_call: TRBJ1-6
cdr3_aa: CASSLDSDNSPLHF
cdr3_nt: TGTGCCAGCAGCTTGGACAGCGATAATTCACCCCTCCACTTT

d_call: -
clone_size: -
v_call: TRBV6-4
cdr3_length: 18
j_call: TRBJ1-3
cdr3_aa: CASSDSGRPGEVGNTIYF
cdr3_nt: TGTGCCAGCAGTGACTCGGGCCGCCCGGGGGAGGTTGGAAACACCATATATTTT

d_call: -
clone_size: -
v_call: TRBV4-3
cdr3_length: 16
j_call: TRBJ2-3
cdr3_aa: CASSQETGTLRDTQYF
cdr3_nt: TGCGCCAGCAGCCAAGAGACCGGGACTTTAAGAGATACGCAGTATTTT

d_call: TRBD2
clone_size: few
v_call: TRBV13
cdr3_length: 15
j_call: TRBJ2-2
cdr3_aa: CASSGGLAGTGELFF
cdr3_nt: TGTGCCAGCAGCGGGGGACTAGCGGGCACCGGGGAGCTGTTTTTT